This TCR beta chain was profiled in a study of T cell changes during pregnancy in multiple sclerosis. TCRdb's copy holds only in-frame clones and misses some; the assay was immunoSEQ multiplex PCR. The sample comprises fewer than 90,000 clones, over 85% of which are singletons, and more than 0.8% rests with the top ten. The input for sequencing was peripheral blood, taken in the first trimester of pregnancy. This clonotype was obtained from a female donor with multiple sclerosis, enrolled in a pregnancy study.

The CDR3: CASSESTRTGELFF. The CDR3 region has the DNA TGTGCCAGCAGTGAGTCTACGCGCACCGGGGAGCTGTTTTTT. The V and J genes are TRBV6-4 and TRBJ2-2; D gene unclear. With 3 bases removed from V and 4 bases from J, the gap between germline ends came to 9 bases. Germline V gene lookup returns CDR1 MRHNA and CDR2 SNTAGT. This CDR3 is 14 amino acids long.